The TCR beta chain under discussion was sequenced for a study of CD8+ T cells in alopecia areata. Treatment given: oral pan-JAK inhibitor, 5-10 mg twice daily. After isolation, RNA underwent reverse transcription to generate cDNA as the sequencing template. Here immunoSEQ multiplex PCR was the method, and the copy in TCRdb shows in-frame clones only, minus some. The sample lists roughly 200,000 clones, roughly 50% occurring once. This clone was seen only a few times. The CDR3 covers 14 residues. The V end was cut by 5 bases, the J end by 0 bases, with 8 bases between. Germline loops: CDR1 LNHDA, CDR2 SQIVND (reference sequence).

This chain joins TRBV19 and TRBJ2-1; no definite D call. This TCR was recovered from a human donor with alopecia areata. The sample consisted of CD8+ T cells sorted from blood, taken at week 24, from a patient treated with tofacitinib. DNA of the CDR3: TGTGCCAGTAGTGTCCGTAACTCCTACAATGAGCAGTTCTTC. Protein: CASSVRNSYNEQFF.